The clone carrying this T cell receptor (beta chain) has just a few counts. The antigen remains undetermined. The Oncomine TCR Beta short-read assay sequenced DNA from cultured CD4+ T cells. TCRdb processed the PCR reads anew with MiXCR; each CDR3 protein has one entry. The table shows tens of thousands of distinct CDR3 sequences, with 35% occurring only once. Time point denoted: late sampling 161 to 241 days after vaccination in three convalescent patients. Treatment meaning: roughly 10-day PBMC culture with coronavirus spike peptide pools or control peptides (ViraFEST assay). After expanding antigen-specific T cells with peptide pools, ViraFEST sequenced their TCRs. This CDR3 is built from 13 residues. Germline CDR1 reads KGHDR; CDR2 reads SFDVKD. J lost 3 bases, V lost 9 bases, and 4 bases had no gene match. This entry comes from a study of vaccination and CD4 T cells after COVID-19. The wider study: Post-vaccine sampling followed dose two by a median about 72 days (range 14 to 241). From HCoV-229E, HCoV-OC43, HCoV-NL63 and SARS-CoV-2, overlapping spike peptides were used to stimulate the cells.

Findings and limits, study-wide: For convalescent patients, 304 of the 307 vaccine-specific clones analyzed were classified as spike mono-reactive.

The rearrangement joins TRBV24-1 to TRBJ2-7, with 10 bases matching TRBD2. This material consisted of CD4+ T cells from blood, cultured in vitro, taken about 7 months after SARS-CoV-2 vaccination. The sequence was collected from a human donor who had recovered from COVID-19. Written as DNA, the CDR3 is TGTGCCACCGCAGCGGGAGGGGACTACGAGCAGTACTTC. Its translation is CATAAGGDYEQYF.